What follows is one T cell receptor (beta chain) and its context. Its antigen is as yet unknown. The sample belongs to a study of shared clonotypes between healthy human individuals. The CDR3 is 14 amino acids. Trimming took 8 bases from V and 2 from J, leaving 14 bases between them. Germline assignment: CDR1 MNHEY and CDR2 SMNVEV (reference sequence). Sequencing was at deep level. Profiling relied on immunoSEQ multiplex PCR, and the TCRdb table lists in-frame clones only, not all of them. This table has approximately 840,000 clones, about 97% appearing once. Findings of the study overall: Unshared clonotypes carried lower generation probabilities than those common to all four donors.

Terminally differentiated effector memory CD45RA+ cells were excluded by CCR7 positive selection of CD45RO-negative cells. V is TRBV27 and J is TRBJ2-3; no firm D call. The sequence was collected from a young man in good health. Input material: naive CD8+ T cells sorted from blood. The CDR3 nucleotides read TGTGCCAGCGCCCCCTTGCGGCCCACAGATACGCAGTATTTT. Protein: CASAPLRPTDTQYF.